These 20 T cell receptor beta chains share one sample of origin, sequenced in a study of naive and memory T cell subsets. Treatment noted: skin biopsy from PPD injection site in Mantoux-positive individual. A UMI-containing oligonucleotide was joined by 3' ligation to the TCR cDNA template. The SP2 primer and nested alpha and beta constant region primers amplified ligated cDNA in four rounds. TCRdb reprocessed the UMI-ligation and nested PCR reads with MiXCR, giving one entry per CDR3 protein. Among 20,000 to 25,000 distinct CDR3 sequences listed, approximately 6.5% were seen once. The sample consisted of skin, taken from a tuberculin skin test site. Receptor source: an adult in good health.

The chain combines TRBV6-1 with TRBJ2-7, with 7 bases identical to TRBD2. The CDR3 is 14 amino acids. V was clipped by 5 bases and J by 3 bases; unmatched bases: 7. Germline V gene sequence: CDR1 MNHNS, CDR2 SASEGT. This CDR3 reads CASSPAGGIYEQYF. CDR3 DNA sequence: TGTGCCAGCAGTCCCGCCGGGGGGATCTACGAGCAGTACTTC.

This clonotype appeared many times. The chain recombines TRBV5-1 with TRBJ2-1; TRBD1 matches 10 bases. Germline V gene lookup returns CDR1 SGHRS and CDR2 YFSETQ. J was trimmed by 15 bases and V by 0 bases; bases with no gene match: 6. The CDR3 extends over 13 amino acids. CDR3 sequence: CASSLGPGQGPFF. The CDR3, as DNA: TGCGCCAGCAGCTTGGGGCCGGGACAGGGGCCGTTCTTC. The variable domain in full, completed from reference TRBV5-1 and TRBJ2-1, reads KAGVTQTPRYLIKTRGQQVTLSCSPISGHRSVSWYQQTPGQGLQFLFEYFSETQRNKGNFPGRFSGRQFSNSRSEMNVSTLELGDSALYLCASSLGPGQGPFFGPGTRLTVL.

This clonotype was counted only a few times. V usage is TRBV14 and J usage is TRBJ2-2, with TRBD1 identical over 10 bases. The CDR3 loop spans 17 amino acids. Germline V gene lookup returns CDR1 SGHDN and CDR2 FVKESK. Trimming removed 4 bases from V and 1 base from J; junction bases left unmatched: 6. This chain's CDR3 is CASSPPRTGGNTGELFF. The CDR3 region has the DNA TGTGCCAGCAGCCCGCCTCGGACAGGGGGGAACACCGGGGAGCTGTTTTTT.

This clonotype was counted between two and nine times. This chain links TRBV29-1 with TRBJ1-4; D is uncertain. The germline V gene encodes CDR1 SQVTM and CDR2 ANQGSEA. The CDR3 sequence is 15 residues long. Trimming pared 6 bases from V and 4 bases from J, leaving 18 bases between. This CDR3 reads CSVLGDTINNEKLFF. CDR3 in DNA: TGCAGCGTGCTAGGCGACACCATAAATAATGAAAAACTGTTTTTT.

This clonotype came up many times. The V gene is TRBV5-4, the J gene TRBJ2-5, with D perhaps matching TRBD2 (6 bases). V lost 4 bases and J lost 5, with 15 bases in between. Germline lookup yields CDR1 SGHNT and CDR2 YYREEE (reference sequence). The CDR3 runs to 14 residues. The CDR3 DNA reads TGTGCCAGCAGCCAGCGGGTCAGCGGGGAGACCCAGTACTTC. Translating it yields CASSQRVSGETQYF. The complete variable domain, with remaining parts taken from reference TRBV5-4 and TRBJ2-5, reads ETGVTQSPTHLIKTRGQQVTLRCSSQSGHNTVSWYQQALGQGPQFIFQYYREEENGRGNFPPRFSGLQFPNYSSELNVNALELDDSALYLCASSQRVSGETQYFGPGTRLLVL.

This clonotype was seen ten or more times. The chain is built from TRBV3-1 and TRBJ1-4, with D tentatively TRBD1 (5 bases). The CDR3 has 15 residues. The ends were cut back, 6 bases at V and 10 bases at J, with 21 bases in the middle. The germline gives CDR1 LGHDT, CDR2 YNNKEL (reference sequence). The CDR3 region has the DNA TGTGCCAGCAGTCCGTTCGCCGCGGATAGGGGAAAACTGTTTTTT. It yields the protein CASSPFAADRGKLFF. Full variable domain (remainder filled in from reference TRBV3-1 and TRBJ1-4): DTAVSQTPKYLVTQMGNDKSIKCEQNLGHDTMYWYKQDSKKFLKIMFSYNNKELIINETVPNRFSPKSPDKAHLNLHINSLELGDSAVYFCASSPFAADRGKLFFGSGTQLSVL.

This clonotype is medium-sized within its sample. V and J are TRBV25-1 and TRBJ2-3, with TRBD2 matching 7 bases. The germline V gene encodes CDR1 MGHDK and CDR2 SYGVNS. The CDR3 runs to 15 residues. The V and J ends lost 4 bases and 2 bases, in that order; junction bases with no gene match: 6. The chain's CDR3 is CASSAASGYTDTQYF. DNA for the CDR3: TGTGCCAGCAGTGCGGCTAGCGGATACACAGATACGCAGTATTTT.

A few counts support this clonotype. This chain uses TRBV7-2 with TRBJ2-7; D is perhaps TRBD1 or TRBD2 (6 bases each). CDR3 length: 13 residues. Trimming shortened V by 5 bases and J by 8 bases, and 16 bases separated the two germline ends. Germline V gives CDR1 SGHTA, CDR2 FQGNSA. CDR3 sequence: CASSPSPGGKQYF. The CDR3 DNA reads as TGTGCCAGCAGCCCCTCCCCCGGGGGCAAGCAGTACTTC.

This clonotype was observed at least ten times. The rearrangement joins TRBV6-2 or TRBV6-3 to TRBJ2-7, with TRBD2 identical over 7 bases. Trimming cost V 7 bases and J 4 bases; bases outside gene matches: 10. This CDR3 spans 14 amino acids. Germline CDR1 reads MNHEY; CDR2 reads SVGEGT. The CDR3 here is CASMPQAGVYEQYF. The CDR3 nucleotides are TGTGCCAGCATGCCACAGGCGGGAGTTTACGAGCAGTACTTC.

This clonotype is deemed medium-sized. The chain has TRBV7-3 and TRBJ2-3, with TRBD1 matching over 11 bases. V shed 2 bases, J shed 4 bases, and the junction held 2 bases outside the gene matches. CDR3 length equals 15 residues. Per germline, CDR1 SGHTA and CDR2 FQGTGA. CDR3: CASSLVGQGADTQYF. The CDR3 nucleotides read TGTGCCAGCAGCTTAGTGGGACAGGGGGCAGATACGCAGTATTTT.

Only a few counts were recorded for this clonotype. The V gene is TRBV20-1, the J gene TRBJ1-1; D not certain. The germline gives CDR1 DFQATT, CDR2 SNEGSKA (reference sequence). V lost 6 bases, J lost 2 bases, and 13 bases lay in between. This CDR3 has 13 residues. DNA of the CDR3: TGCAGTGCCCTGGGAGTAAGTAACACTGAAGCTTTCTTT. This translates into CSALGVSNTEAFF.

Ten or more counts support this clonotype. The rearrangement uses TRBV13 and TRBJ2-7, with 8 bases matching TRBD1. CDR3 size: 13 residues. V dropped 4 bases and J dropped 5; count of bases not matched to a gene: 4. Germline V gene lookup returns CDR1 PRHDT and CDR2 FYEKMQ (reference sequence). Here the CDR3 reads CASSYATGDEQYF. The DNA of the CDR3 is TGTGCCAGCAGCTACGCGACAGGGGACGAGCAGTACTTC.

This chain uses TRBV5-4 with TRBJ2-7; 9 bases are a match to TRBD2. The germline CDR1 and CDR2 sequences are SGHNT and YYREEE (reference sequence). Trimming cost V 0 bases and J 4 bases; bases outside gene matches: 5. CDR3 length: 15 residues. The CDR3 here is CASSLETSGPYEQYF. CDR3 nucleotides: TGTGCCAGCAGCTTGGAGACTAGCGGACCATACGAGCAGTACTTC.

In this sample, this clonotype turned up many times. This chain connects TRBV11-3 to TRBJ2-5; 7 bases agree with TRBD2. Germline loops: CDR1 SGHNT, CDR2 YENEEA. Unmatched junction bases numbered 7, after V lost 4 bases and J lost 2 bases. This CDR3 contains 15 residues. The CDR3 region has the DNA TGTGCCAGCAGCTCCACGACTAGCCCACAAGAGACCCAGTACTTC. Translation gives CASSSTTSPQETQYF. The whole variable domain, filled in from reference TRBV11-3 and TRBJ2-5, reads EAGVVQSPRYKIIEKKQPVAFWCNPISGHNTLYWYLQNLGQGPELLIRYENEEAVDDSQLPKDRFSAERLKGVDSTLKIQPAELGDSAVYLCASSSTTSPQETQYFGPGTRLLVL.

This clonotype came up many times. This chain connects TRBV6-6 to TRBJ2-7, with D tentatively TRBD1 (6 bases). V gave up 4 bases and J gave up 3 bases, with 16 bases separating them. CDR1 is MNHNY and CDR2 is SVGAGI in the germline V gene (reference sequence). The CDR3 consists of 15 residues. For the CDR3, the DNA is TGTGCCAGCAGTTTCGGGACACCCGGGCGCTACGAGCAGTACTTC. Its translation is CASSFGTPGRYEQYF.

The rearrangement uses TRBV28 and TRBJ2-1, with 14 bases matching TRBD2. The CDR3 runs 17 residues. Germline V gene lookup returns CDR1 MDHEN and CDR2 SYDVKM. The V and J ends lost 6 bases and 5 bases, in that order; junction bases with no gene match: 9. The CDR3: CASSRGTSGRVDNEQFF. In DNA form, the CDR3 reads TGTGCCAGCAGCCGAGGGACTAGCGGGAGAGTGGACAATGAGCAGTTCTTC.

This clonotype was detected ten times or more. The gene calls are TRBV18 and TRBJ2-5, with no clear D. Looked up from germline, CDR1 is KGHSH and CDR2 is LQKENI. This CDR3 is built from 15 residues. The V and J ends lost 2 bases and 2 bases respectively, with 12 bases between them. The CDR3 nucleotides are TGTGCCAGCTCACCAGCAGCACTCCCGCAAGAGACCCAGTACTTC. This sequence encodes CASSPAALPQETQYF.

Only a few counts were recorded for this clonotype. In DNA, the CDR3 is TGTGCCAGCAGCAGACTAGCGGGGGAGGGAGAGCAGTTCTTC. Protein sequence: CASSRLAGEGEQFF. The rearrangement joins TRBV27 to TRBJ2-1; 12 nucleotides agree with TRBD2. CDR1 and CDR2 (germline): MNHEY, SMNVEV (reference sequence). V gave up 6 bases and J gave up 10 bases; unmatched junction bases: 7. The CDR3 has 14 amino acids.

This sequence joins TRBV2 and TRBJ2-2; D perhaps matches TRBD2 (5 bases). The CDR3 contains 13 residues. V was shortened by 9 bases and J by 6 bases, with 14 bases between the two germline ends. The germline CDR1 and CDR2 sequences are SNHLY and FYNNEI. DNA of the CDR3: TGTGCCAGTCTTGTAGGAGGATCCGGGGAGCTGTTTTTT. Translating gives CASLVGGSGELFF.

This clonotype was seen only a few times. The gene calls are TRBV9 and TRBJ1-1, with D perhaps matching TRBD1 (5 bases). The CDR3 is made up of 16 amino acids. V was cut by 3 bases and J by 0 bases, with 15 bases left in between. CDR1 SGDLS and CDR2 YYNGEE come from the germline V gene. CDR3: CASSGSWGEVNTEAFF. In DNA form, the CDR3 reads TGTGCCAGCAGCGGATCGTGGGGGGAGGTGAACACTGAAGCTTTCTTT. The variable domain in full, with the rest retrieved from reference TRBV9 and TRBJ1-1, is DSGVTQTPKHLITATGQRVTLRCSPRSGDLSVYWYQQSLDQGLQFLIQYYNGEERAKGNILERFSAQQFPDLHSELNLSSLELGDSALYFCASSGSWGEVNTEAFFGQGTRLTVV.